Listed here are 21 T cell receptor beta chains from one sample, sequenced in a study of neoadjuvant anti-PD-1 for oral cavity cancer. Only in-frame clones appear in the TCRdb table, and some are missing; sequencing was by immunoSEQ multiplex PCR. This table holds about 61,000 clones, around 85% found once. The specimen was PBMCs, collected before nivolumab (anti-PD-1) treatment. The receptors were sampled from a person aged 40-85 years with oral cavity squamous cell carcinoma.

This clone showed up just a few times. The rearrangement uses TRBV6-6 and TRBJ2-3; TRBD2 agrees at 9 bases. V lost 4 bases and J lost 6; bases outside the gene matches: 2. CDR1 and CDR2 (germline): MNHNY, SVGAGI (reference sequence). CDR3 size: 13 residues. In nucleotides, the CDR3 is TGTGCCAGCAGTTTGCGGGAGGGGGATACGCAGTATTTT. Translating it yields CASSLREGDTQYF.

The chain has TRBV27 and TRBJ1-5; D gene ambiguous. This CDR3 is 15 amino acids long. V was cut by 6 bases and J by 7 bases, with 19 bases left in between. The germline CDR1 and CDR2 sequences are MNHEY and SMNVEV (reference sequence). CDR3 coding DNA: TGTGCCAGCAGAACGGCAGCAAACTCGAGGCAGCCCCAGCATTTT. Protein sequence: CASRTAANSRQPQHF.

The V call is TRBV5-5, the J call TRBJ1-4; the match to TRBD1 covers 7 bases. This CDR3 is 17 amino acids long. After removal of 4 bases from V and 4 bases from J, the junction contained 13 bases not matched to a gene. In germline, CDR1 is SGHKS, CDR2 YYEKEE (reference sequence). CDR3 amino acids: CASSPLSGGGFNEKLFF. CDR3 bases: TGTGCCAGCAGCCCTTTGAGTGGAGGGGGCTTTAATGAAAAACTGTTTTTT.

The chain has TRBV2 and TRBJ1-2; no definite D call. In germline, CDR1 is SNHLY, CDR2 FYNNEI. The CDR3 sequence is 12 residues long. V was trimmed by 4 bases and J by 7 bases, leaving 10 bases between them. CDR3 loop: CASSVEGFGYTF. The CDR3 DNA reads as TGTGCCAGCAGTGTTGAAGGTTTTGGCTACACCTTC.

The chain uses TRBV19 and TRBJ2-4; possible D gene TRBD2, 7 bases. V was clipped by 4 bases and J by 8 bases, with 18 bases between them. CDR3 length: 15 amino acids. The germline V gene encodes CDR1 LNHDA and CDR2 SQIVND (reference sequence). The CDR3 region is CASSKRGGWGDIQYF. The CDR3 nucleotides read TGTGCCAGTAGTAAGAGGGGGGGCTGGGGCGACATTCAGTACTTC.

This rearrangement joins TRBV29-1 to TRBJ1-5; D gene uncertain. The CDR3 spans 12 residues. V lost 6 bases to trimming and J lost 0 bases, with 6 bases between them. Germline V lookup: CDR1 SQVTM, CDR2 ANQGSEA. CDR3 loop: CSVTDSNQPQHF. CDR3 bases: TGCAGCGTAACAGATAGCAATCAGCCCCAGCATTTT. The complete variable domain, with remaining parts taken from reference TRBV29-1 and TRBJ1-5, reads SAVISQKPSRDICQRGTSLTIQCQVDSQVTMMFWYRQQPGQSLTLIATANQGSEATYESGFVIDKFPISRPNLTFSTLTVSNMSPEDSSIYLCSVTDSNQPQHFGDGTRLSIL.

The rearrangement uses TRBV5-1 and TRBJ2-6; D might be TRBD1 (6 bases). Trimming removed 1 base from V and 0 bases from J, with 14 bases in between. The CDR3 sequence is 18 residues long. Germline V CDR1 and CDR2: SGHRS, YFSETQ. CDR3 in DNA: TGCGCCAGCAGCTTGTGGGGAGCAGGGGTCTCTGGGGCCAACGTCCTGACTTTC. Its translation: CASSLWGAGVSGANVLTF.

The V and J genes are TRBV28 and TRBJ1-5; TRBD1 aligns across 7 bases. The germline V gene has CDR1 MDHEN and CDR2 SYDVKM. V was pared by 5 bases and J by 7 bases, with 14 bases of the junction left unmatched. The CDR3 is made up of 16 amino acids. The CDR3 DNA sequence: TGTGCCAGCAGTCCCAGATTGCAGGGGGGGAACCAGCCCCAGCATTTT. Translated: CASSPRLQGGNQPQHF.

This clone showed up just once. The V and J genes are TRBV10-1 and TRBJ2-3, with 7 bases matching TRBD2. Germline assignment: CDR1 WNHNN and CDR2 SYGVQD (reference sequence). The J segment lost 0 bases and the V segment lost 5 bases, leaving 17 bases of the junction unmatched. The CDR3 covers 19 residues. The CDR3 DNA reads TGCGCCAGCAGTCGCCGGGACTACCCGGAGGGATATAGCACAGATACGCAGTATTTT. Its protein is CASSRRDYPEGYSTDTQYF.

The chain couples TRBV27 to TRBJ1-2; 8 bases line up with TRBD1. With 6 bases clipped from V and 2 bases from J, the junction kept 8 bases outside the gene matches. The germline V gene has CDR1 MNHEY and CDR2 SMNVEV (reference sequence). There are 15 residues in the CDR3. The CDR3 reads CASRFRDRPNYGYTF. The CDR3 coding sequence is TGTGCCAGCAGATTCCGGGACAGGCCCAACTATGGCTACACCTTC.

The chain is built from TRBV5-1 and TRBJ2-1, with 9 bases aligning to TRBD2. This CDR3 has 17 amino acids. The V gene end was trimmed by 0 bases and the J gene end by 8 bases; junction bases not matched to a gene: 12. Germline lookup yields CDR1 SGHRS and CDR2 YFSETQ. CDR3 sequence (DNA): TGCGCCAGCAGCTTGGACGGACTAGCGATAGCGGGGGATGAGCAGTTCTTC. Its protein is CASSLDGLAIAGDEQFF.

The chain joins TRBV6-6 to TRBJ1-2; TRBD1 might be the D (6 bases). With 6 bases removed from V and 8 bases from J, the gap between germline ends came to 16 bases. Germline V gene lookup returns CDR1 MNHNY and CDR2 SVGAGI (reference sequence). CDR3 length: 13 residues. CDR3 bases: TGTGCCAGCAGCCGCCTGACAGGAGGCGGCTACACCTTC. Its translation is CASSRLTGGGYTF.

The chain has TRBV14 and TRBJ1-2; unclear D gene. The CDR3 sequence is 13 residues long. Germline V gene data show CDR1 as SGHDN and CDR2 as FVKESK. With 0 bases removed from V and 4 bases from J, the gap between germline ends came to 6 bases. This chain's CDR3 is CASSQDRSYGYTF. The CDR3 DNA reads TGTGCCAGCAGCCAAGATCGCAGCTATGGCTACACCTTC.

The chain carries TRBV27 and TRBJ1-3; no firm D call. This CDR3 has 15 amino acids. CDR1 MNHEY and CDR2 SMNVEV come from the germline V gene (reference sequence). Trimming took off 4 bases at V and 1 base at J, with 11 bases between the two ends. The CDR3 loop reads CASSSPGLSGNTIYF. CDR3 nucleotides: TGTGCCAGCAGTTCCCCTGGGTTATCTGGAAACACCATATATTTT.

This clone was seen only a few times. The chain is built from TRBV7-9 and TRBJ1-4; D gene unclear. Germline values: CDR1 SEHNR, CDR2 FQNEAQ (reference sequence). The CDR3 extends over 18 amino acids. V was pared by 4 bases and J by 0 bases, with 18 bases between. CDR3 coding DNA: TGTGCCAGCAGCTCTCAACAAGGACCTAACCCAACTAATGAAAAACTGTTTTTT. This codes for CASSSQQGPNPTNEKLFF.

The chain employs TRBV6-5 and TRBJ2-5; D gene ambiguous. The CDR3 sequence is 10 residues long. Germline lookup yields CDR1 MNHEY and CDR2 SVGAGI. V lost 8 bases to trimming and J lost 3 bases, with 4 bases between them. CDR3 in DNA: TGTGCCAGCGGGGAAGAGACCCAGTACTTC. Protein: CASGEETQYF.

This clone has a single count. The rearrangement links TRBV5-4 to TRBJ2-3; 8 bases map to TRBD2. Germline lookup yields CDR1 SGHNT and CDR2 YYREEE (reference sequence). This CDR3 is 20 amino acids long. Germline trimming cut 3 bases from V and 4 bases from J; bases unmatched to any gene: 22. The CDR3 bases are TGTGCCAGCAGCTCGAGGTTGGGATCGGGGGGGCCTAAAGGTTCAGATACGCAGTATTTT. Translating gives CASSSRLGSGGPKGSDTQYF.

V is TRBV27 and J is TRBJ1-6; D is unclear. The CDR3 covers 14 residues. The V gene lost 3 bases and the J gene lost 4 bases, with 7 bases spanning the gap. Germline values: CDR1 MNHEY, CDR2 SMNVEV (reference sequence). CDR3 DNA sequence: TGTGCCAGCAGTTTCCAGCCTTATAATTCACCCCTCCACTTT. Protein product: CASSFQPYNSPLHF.

The rearrangement joins TRBV6-1 to TRBJ1-2; D gene uncertain. The length of the CDR3 is 11 residues. Germline V CDR1 and CDR2: MNHNS, SASEGT. V was trimmed by 10 bases and J by 9 bases, leaving 15 bases between them. This CDR3 is CATLELSSYTF. The CDR3 DNA reads TGTGCCACCCTGGAGCTTTCGAGCTACACCTTC.

This chain uses TRBV15 with TRBJ2-7, with TRBD2 matching 7 bases. The CDR3 consists of 16 residues. The germline gives CDR1 LNHNV, CDR2 YYDKDF (reference sequence). With V trimmed by 0 bases and J by 4 bases, 9 bases remained unmatched. The CDR3 reads CATSRDRGVSSYEQYF. The CDR3 nucleotides are TGTGCCACCAGCAGAGATCGGGGGGTTTCCTCGTACGAGCAGTACTTC.

For the CDR3, the DNA is TGCAGCGCCGACCGATGGACCCCCCGGTTGGGACTGCGAACAGGTGAAGCTTTCTTT. Translating it yields CSADRWTPRLGLRTGEAFF. The gene calls are TRBV29-1 and TRBJ1-1, with D possibly matching TRBD1 (5 bases). This CDR3 has 19 amino acids. V lost 7 bases and J lost 7, with 37 bases in between. Germline V gene lookup returns CDR1 SQVTM and CDR2 ANQGSEA.